The next 14 T cell receptor beta chains were all read from a single sample in a study of cytomegalovirus exposure and HLA in healthy donors. The protocol was immunoSEQ multiplex PCR, while the TCRdb copy is restricted to in-frame clones and leaves out a portion. The sample lists about 250,000 clones; approximately 84% were seen once. Material: PBMCs. Receptors originate from a young man in good health and CMV-seropositive.

The chain links TRBV6-5 to TRBJ1-1, with 9 nucleotides matching TRBD1. CDR3 length: 13 residues. The V gene's germline CDR1 is MNHEY and CDR2 SVGAGI. V was clipped by 2 bases and J by 11 bases; unmatched bases: 6. The CDR3 nucleotides are TGTGCCAGCAGTTACGCGACAGGGGGAAGTGCTTTCTTT. Translated, it gives CASSYATGGSAFF.

The CDR3 region is CASSPRDGNTEAFF. CDR3 in DNA: TGTGCCAGCTCACCAAGAGACGGGAACACTGAAGCTTTCTTT. This chain connects TRBV18 to TRBJ1-1; no firm D call. Germline CDR1 reads KGHSH; CDR2 reads LQKENI. The CDR3 spans 14 residues. V dropped 2 bases and J dropped 1 base, with 8 bases sitting between them. Complete variable domain (other parts from reference TRBV18 and TRBJ1-1): NAGVMQNPRHLVRRRGQEARLRCSPMKGHSHVYWYRQLPEEGLKFMVYLQKENIIDESGMPKERFSAEFPKEGPSILRIQQVVRGDSAAYFCASSPRDGNTEAFFGQGTRLTVV.

The chain recombines TRBV29-1 with TRBJ1-1; no clear D. CDR1 is SQVTM, CDR2 ANQGSEA, per germline. The germline V and J ends were trimmed by 7 bases and 0 bases, with 6 bases remaining between them. The CDR3 is 11 residues long. The CDR3 nucleotides are TGCAGCGCCCGATTGAACACTGAAGCTTTCTTT. Amino acid sequence: CSARLNTEAFF. The whole variable domain, filled in from reference TRBV29-1 and TRBJ1-1, reads SAVISQKPSRDICQRGTSLTIQCQVDSQVTMMFWYRQQPGQSLTLIATANQGSEATYESGFVIDKFPISRPNLTFSTLTVSNMSPEDSSIYLCSARLNTEAFFGQGTRLTVV.

The V gene is TRBV7-2, the J gene TRBJ2-1; D not certain. V lost 1 base, J lost 4 bases, and 11 bases lay in between. The germline gives CDR1 SGHTA, CDR2 FQGNSA. The CDR3 has 15 amino acids. CDR3 in amino acids: CASSLGWARYNEQFF. The DNA of the CDR3 is TGTGCCAGCAGCTTAGGCTGGGCCAGATACAATGAGCAGTTCTTC.

V is TRBV27 and J is TRBJ2-6; the D gene is possibly TRBD2 (6 bases). The CDR3 runs 16 residues. V dropped 2 bases and J dropped 0 bases, with 8 bases sitting between them. Per germline, CDR1 MNHEY and CDR2 SMNVEV (reference sequence). This CDR3 is CASSLRGSSGANVLTF. As DNA, the CDR3 is TGTGCCAGCAGTTTACGGGGGAGCTCTGGGGCCAACGTCCTGACTTTC.

This sequence joins TRBV9 and TRBJ2-3; maybe TRBD2 (5 bases). Germline CDR1 reads SGDLS; CDR2 reads YYNGEE. V shed 0 bases and J shed 0 bases, with 11 bases lying between them. This CDR3 spans 16 amino acids. This CDR3 reads CASSVGPGFSTDTQYF. The DNA of the CDR3 is TGTGCCAGCAGCGTAGGCCCGGGGTTTAGCACAGATACGCAGTATTTT.

The rearrangement links TRBV5-1 to TRBJ1-3; tentative D call: TRBD1 (5 bases). The CDR3 contains 18 residues. Germline V lookup: CDR1 SGHRS, CDR2 YFSETQ. Trimming removed 4 bases at V and 0 bases at J, with 20 bases between. CDR3 nucleotides: TGCGCCAGCAGCGAGATGCCTAGGGGCCTCCTCTCTGGAAACACCATATATTTT. It codes for CASSEMPRGLLSGNTIYF.

CDR3 nucleotides: TGCGCCAGCAGCCTACTACAGGGACACGGGACCCAGTACTTC. Its translation: CASSLLQGHGTQYF. This chain joins TRBV5-1 and TRBJ2-5; maybe TRBD1 (6 bases). Per the germline V gene, CDR1 is SGHRS and CDR2 is YFSETQ. V lost 4 bases and J 7 bases, leaving 17 bases between the germline ends. The CDR3 is 14 amino acids.

The chain couples TRBV9 to TRBJ2-7, with D unresolved. This CDR3 has 15 amino acids. Germline V gene lookup returns CDR1 SGDLS and CDR2 YYNGEE. V lost 4 bases and J lost 3, with 17 bases in between. The CDR3 here is CASSPRSVSSYEQYF. The CDR3 coding sequence is TGTGCCAGCAGCCCGAGAAGCGTCTCAAGCTACGAGCAGTACTTC.

DNA for the CDR3: TGTGCCAGCAGTTTAGGGGGGGCGCAGGGACAGCCCCAGCATTTT. Residues: CASSLGGAQGQPQHF. V is TRBV28 and J is TRBJ1-5, with D possibly matching TRBD1 (6 bases). V lost 2 bases to trimming and J lost 7 bases, with 15 bases between them. The CDR3 runs to 15 residues. Germline V gene data show CDR1 as MDHEN and CDR2 as SYDVKM.

This clone was seen a few times. The chain carries TRBV7-9 and TRBJ1-5; tentative D call: TRBD1 (5 bases). The CDR3 is 14 amino acids. CDR1 and CDR2 (germline): SEHNR, FQNEAQ (reference sequence). V was shortened by 3 bases and J by 0 bases, with 6 bases between the two germline ends. CDR3 protein: CASSFDSSNQPQHF. The CDR3 DNA is TGTGCCAGCAGCTTTGACAGTAGCAATCAGCCCCAGCATTTT.

This clone was counted once. The chain has TRBV6-5 and TRBJ2-7, with TRBD1 identical over 8 bases. The germline gives CDR1 MNHEY, CDR2 SVGAGI. This CDR3 comprises 16 residues. V shed 0 bases and J 3 bases; nucleotides not matched to a gene: 7. The DNA of the CDR3 is TGTGCCAGCAGTTACTCGAGTGCAGGACAGGGCTACGAGCAGTACTTC. This gives the protein CASSYSSAGQGYEQYF.

This rearrangement joins TRBV7-6 to TRBJ2-2, with D uncertain. This CDR3 has 14 amino acids. Germline V lookup: CDR1 SGHVS, CDR2 FNYEAQ. V lost 5 bases and J lost 5, with 12 bases in between. The CDR3 is CASSLWVGTGELFF. In DNA, the CDR3 is TGTGCCAGCAGCCTCTGGGTTGGGACCGGGGAGCTGTTTTTT.

The chain employs TRBV6-6 and TRBJ1-5, with 8 bases aligning to TRBD1. The V segment lost 2 bases and the J segment 7 bases; nucleotides outside the gene matches: 10. This CDR3 is built from 16 residues. The germline gives CDR1 MNHNY, CDR2 SVGAGI (reference sequence). The CDR3 protein is CASSYPPGGQGQPQHF. In DNA, the CDR3 is TGTGCCAGCAGTTACCCCCCGGGAGGACAGGGACAGCCCCAGCATTTT.